This T cell receptor beta chain was observed in a study of OX40 agonist ivuxolimab in advanced cancers. Study background: Cancers in dose escalation were hepatocellular, melanoma, renal cell and head and neck.

Clones were sequenced by immunoSEQ multiplex PCR, and TCRdb holds only the in-frame ones, with some missing. The repertoire has around 59,000 clones, around nine tenths of them found once; the top ten carry about 1%. Study results and caveats: It was also the case that some nonresponders had low normalized T-cell clonal expansion. At 0.1 to 3.0 mg/kg, clonal expansion of CD4+ and CD8+ blood T cells had occurred by week 6.

Patients were ruled out by autoimmune disease history or systemic immunosuppression. Note on this clone: As yet, its antigen is unknown.

Trimming shortened V by 5 bases and J by 10 bases, and 15 bases separated the two germline ends. CDR1 and CDR2 from the germline V gene are SGHTA and FQGNSA. The CDR3 extends over 13 amino acids. Material: CD4+ or CD8+ T cells sorted from blood, obtained in a trial of the OX40 agonist ivuxolimab. The rearrangement links TRBV7-2 to TRBJ1-5; D ambiguous. The receptor was derived from an adult with an advanced solid tumor such as melanoma, head and neck, liver or kidney cancer. CDR3 nucleotide sequence: TGTGCCAGCAGCGCAGTATTTGCCGTCCCCCAGCATTTT. It codes for CASSAVFAVPQHF.